These 28 T cell receptor beta chains were sequenced from one sample in a study of OX40 agonist ivuxolimab in advanced cancers. Preparation of the library involved the immunoSEQ multiplex PCR assay. TCRdb provides this immuneACCESS table in a form limited to in-frame rearrangements. Some clones are lacking; in checked studies, under half of them reflect an unresolved V gene, and why the rest are absent is not known. The sample includes 70,000 or so clones, with about nine tenths observed a single time. Under 3.5% of the sample is taken by the ten largest. Sequencing used CD4+ or CD8+ T cells sorted from blood, obtained in a trial of the OX40 agonist ivuxolimab. These TCRs come from an adult with an advanced solid tumor such as melanoma, head and neck, liver or kidney cancer.

The rearrangement uses TRBV28 and TRBJ1-2, with D perhaps TRBD1 (6 bases). This CDR3 is built from 13 residues. The V gene's germline CDR1 is MDHEN and CDR2 SYDVKM. V was trimmed by 2 bases and J by 5 bases, leaving 9 bases between them. The CDR3 DNA reads as TGTGCCAGCAGTTTAGGGACAAATTATGGCTACACCTTC. This translates into CASSLGTNYGYTF.

The chain uses TRBV19 and TRBJ1-1, with D perhaps matching TRBD1 (5 bases). The length of the CDR3 is 16 residues. Per the germline V gene, CDR1 is LNHDA and CDR2 is SQIVND (reference sequence). V was clipped by 1 base and J by 1 base, with 13 bases between them. CDR3 sequence: CASSIGREAWNTEAFF. The CDR3 DNA sequence: TGTGCCAGTAGTATAGGCAGGGAAGCGTGGAACACTGAAGCTTTCTTT.

Details on this clone: Other DNA sequences in this specimen translate into the identical CDR3. This chain joins TRBV28 and TRBJ2-7, with 7 positions matching TRBD2. Germline trimming cut 4 bases from V and 0 bases from J; bases unmatched to any gene: 6. The length of the CDR3 is 15 residues. The germline V gene has CDR1 MDHEN and CDR2 SYDVKM. DNA for the CDR3: TGTGCCAGCAGTTCGGGTCTAGCGGACTCCTACGAGCAGTACTTC. Amino acid sequence: CASSSGLADSYEQYF.

This sequence joins TRBV13 and TRBJ2-1; 12 positions agree with TRBD2. Germline V gene sequence: CDR1 PRHDT, CDR2 FYEKMQ (reference sequence). CDR3 length equals 18 residues. The trim removed 4 bases at V and 1 base at J, leaving 8 bases unmatched. The CDR3 DNA is TGTGCCAGCAGCTCTAAAGGACTAGCGGGATGGTCCTACAATGAGCAGTTCTTC. It codes for CASSSKGLAGWSYNEQFF.

V is TRBV18 and J is TRBJ2-3; 8 bases are shared with TRBD1. Germline lookup yields CDR1 KGHSH and CDR2 LQKENI. V was clipped by 8 bases and J by 4 bases; unmatched bases: 8. The CDR3 is 14 residues long. This CDR3 is CASTTGGPPDTQYF. The CDR3 bases are TGTGCCAGCACCACAGGGGGGCCACCAGATACGCAGTATTTT. Variable domain in full (rest from reference TRBV18 and TRBJ2-3): NAGVMQNPRHLVRRRGQEARLRCSPMKGHSHVYWYRQLPEEGLKFMVYLQKENIIDESGMPKERFSAEFPKEGPSILRIQQVVRGDSAAYFCASTTGGPPDTQYFGPGTRLTVL.

The rearrangement joins TRBV6-5 to TRBJ2-5; D is unresolved. Trimming took 5 bases from V and 8 from J, leaving 18 bases between them. Germline V gene lookup returns CDR1 MNHEY and CDR2 SVGAGI. This CDR3 is 14 amino acids long. The CDR3 coding sequence is TGTGCCAGCAGTGGCTCGTGGAGAGAATCTACCCAGTACTTC. It is translated as CASSGSWRESTQYF.

This sequence joins TRBV5-4 and TRBJ1-4, with D hard to call. Trimming pared 2 bases from V and 0 bases from J, leaving 5 bases between. CDR1 SGHNT and CDR2 YYREEE come from the germline V gene (reference sequence). The CDR3 contains 14 residues. CDR3: CASSFRATNEKLFF. The CDR3 region has the DNA TGTGCCAGCAGCTTCCGCGCAACTAATGAAAAACTGTTTTTT.

This clone was detected once. The J gene is TRBJ2-1, the V gene TRBV11-2; the D is unclear. Germline CDR1 and CDR2: SGHAT and FQNNGV. V was shortened by 6 bases and J by 2 bases, with 17 bases between the two germline ends. This CDR3 region has 16 residues. The CDR3 DNA reads TGTGCCAGCAGTCGAGGCGGTCTCGCCACCTACAATGAGCAGTTCTTC. It translates to CASSRGGLATYNEQFF.

The gene calls are TRBV5-1 and TRBJ1-2; no reliable D call. The CDR3 sequence is 14 residues long. V dropped 0 bases and J dropped 2 bases, with 8 bases sitting between them. The germline V gene has CDR1 SGHRS and CDR2 YFSETQ. The CDR3 loop reads CASSLDLRNYGYTF. DNA for the CDR3: TGCGCCAGCAGCTTGGATCTGCGGAACTATGGCTACACCTTC.

Points on this clone: Other DNA sequences in this specimen translate into the identical CDR3. V usage is TRBV28 and J usage is TRBJ1-2, with D possibly being TRBD1 (5 bases). The CDR3 is 12 residues long. Germline V gene data show CDR1 as MDHEN and CDR2 as SYDVKM. V lost 2 bases, J lost 4 bases, and 5 bases lay in between. CDR3 residues: CASSLGGYGYTF. Here the CDR3 DNA reads TGTGCCAGCAGTTTAGGGGGCTATGGCTACACCTTC.

Only one count was recorded for this clone. One end of the junction does not line up with germline, which may come from a read error. V and J are TRBV6-1 and TRBJ2-5; D perhaps matches TRBD2 (6 bases). CDR1 is MNHNS and CDR2 is SASEGT in the germline V gene. The CDR3 runs to 18 residues. The chain's CDR3 is CASSEAKRQEGVQETQYF. CDR3 bases: TGTGCCAGCAGCGAAGCCAAGAGGCAGGAGGGTGTTCAAGAGACCCAGTACTTC.

The chain links TRBV27 to TRBJ2-1; TRBD2 is a possible D gene (7 bases). V lost 6 bases and J lost 5, with 20 bases in between. The CDR3 consists of 16 residues. Germline assignment: CDR1 MNHEY and CDR2 SMNVEV (reference sequence). The CDR3 reads CASSPQGGEGDNEQFF. In DNA, the CDR3 is TGTGCCAGCAGCCCACAGGGAGGGGAGGGTGACAATGAGCAGTTCTTC.

This clone showed up just once. The chain couples TRBV27 to TRBJ1-6; possibly TRBD1 for D (5 bases). Germline lookup yields CDR1 MNHEY and CDR2 SMNVEV (reference sequence). The CDR3 is 16 amino acids. Trimming removed 7 bases at V and 9 bases at J, with 22 bases between. This CDR3 reads CASKPAGGTLSSPLHF. The CDR3 nucleotides read TGTGCCAGCAAGCCGGCTGGAGGGACCCTCAGTTCACCCCTCCACTTT.

The rearrangement links TRBV27 to TRBJ1-5; a possible D gene is TRBD1 (5 bases). The ends were cut back, 2 bases at V and 0 bases at J, with 11 bases in the middle. Germline V gives CDR1 MNHEY, CDR2 SMNVEV (reference sequence). There are 16 residues in the CDR3. The CDR3: CASSLRGMDSNQPQHF. CDR3 DNA: TGTGCCAGCAGTTTAAGGGGTATGGATAGCAATCAGCCCCAGCATTTT.

The V gene is TRBV7-9, the J gene TRBJ1-2, with D perhaps matching TRBD1 (6 bases). Germline V gene data show CDR1 as SEHNR and CDR2 as FQNEAQ (reference sequence). Trimming stripped 5 bases from V and 2 bases from J, with 9 bases between. The CDR3 has 13 residues. The CDR3 loop reads CASSLGQNYGYTF. The CDR3, as DNA: TGTGCCAGCAGCCTCGGACAGAACTATGGCTACACCTTC.

This chain links TRBV28 with TRBJ2-3, with D possibly TRBD2 on 6 matching bases. CDR1 MDHEN and CDR2 SYDVKM come from the germline V gene. There are 13 residues in the CDR3. V lost 6 bases and J 1 base, leaving 8 bases between the germline ends. The CDR3 sequence: CASRASGTDTQYF. The CDR3, as DNA: TGTGCCAGCAGGGCTAGCGGCACAGATACGCAGTATTTT.

The rearrangement joins TRBV27 to TRBJ2-3; D call uncertain. The length of the CDR3 is 18 residues. V lost 1 base, J lost 0 bases, and 17 bases lay in between. The germline V gene encodes CDR1 MNHEY and CDR2 SMNVEV (reference sequence). The CDR3 bases are TGTGCCAGCAGTTTATTTCCGCTCCGCTCTACTAGCACAGATACGCAGTATTTT. Amino acids: CASSLFPLRSTSTDTQYF.

This sequence joins TRBV6-1 and TRBJ1-2; perhaps TRBD1 as D (5 bases). This CDR3 spans 14 amino acids. V was shortened by 4 bases and J by 6 bases, with 15 bases between the two germline ends. Germline V gene lookup returns CDR1 MNHNS and CDR2 SASEGT. The CDR3 sequence: CASSGSAGYDGYTF. The CDR3, as DNA: TGTGCCAGCAGTGGTTCCGCAGGGTACGATGGCTACACCTTC.

This chain uses TRBV19 with TRBJ1-2, with a tentative D call TRBD1 (6 bases). Trimming left V 9 bases short and J 2 bases short, with 7 bases between. From germline, CDR1 is LNHDA and CDR2 SQIVND (reference sequence). The length of the CDR3 is 11 residues. CDR3 sequence (DNA): TGTGCCAGCCAGGGGAACTATGGCTACACCTTC. This translates into CASQGNYGYTF. Complete variable domain (other parts from reference TRBV19 and TRBJ1-2): DGGITQSPKYLFRKEGQNVTLSCEQNLNHDAMYWYRQDPGQGLRLIYYSQIVNDFQKGDIAEGYSVSREKKESFPLTVTSAQKNPTAFYLCASQGNYGYTFGSGTRLTVV.

The V call is TRBV4-3, the J call TRBJ1-4; D not certain. Trimming removed 4 bases at V and 0 bases at J, with 9 bases between. This CDR3 has 15 amino acids. The germline V gene has CDR1 LGHNA and CDR2 YSLEER. The DNA of the CDR3 is TGCGCCAGCAGCCGAGCGGATGCAACTAATGAAAAACTGTTTTTT. Translated, it gives CASSRADATNEKLFF.

The chain is built from TRBV2 and TRBJ2-7; tentative D call: TRBD1 (5 bases). V gave up 5 bases and J gave up 3 bases, with 11 bases separating them. This CDR3 has 13 residues. CDR1 and CDR2 from the germline V gene are SNHLY and FYNNEI. CDR3 in amino acids: CASSSRRDYEQYF. CDR3 nucleotide sequence: TGTGCCAGCAGTTCCCGCAGGGACTACGAGCAGTACTTC.

The V and J genes are TRBV11-2 and TRBJ2-1, with 7 bases fitting TRBD2. The CDR3 runs to 14 residues. Germline values: CDR1 SGHAT, CDR2 FQNNGV. V shed 5 bases, J shed 6 bases, and the junction held 7 bases outside the gene matches. CDR3 loop: CASSPRGGSNEQFF. Written as DNA, the CDR3 is TGTGCCAGCAGCCCCCGCGGGGGAAGCAATGAGCAGTTCTTC.

The chain links TRBV5-5 to TRBJ2-7; D call uncertain. Germline CDR1 and CDR2: SGHKS and YYEKEE (reference sequence). Trimming shortened V by 0 bases and J by 3 bases, and 4 bases separated the two germline ends. This CDR3 has 12 residues. CDR3 loop: CASSLVVYEQYF. DNA for the CDR3: TGTGCCAGCAGCTTGGTGGTCTACGAGCAGTACTTC.

The rearrangement links TRBV7-9 to TRBJ1-1; D not certain. The CDR3 consists of 13 residues. V gave up 2 bases and J gave up 1 base, with 5 bases separating them. CDR1 and CDR2 (germline): SEHNR, FQNEAQ (reference sequence). CDR3 region: CASSLIGNTEAFF. For the CDR3, the DNA is TGTGCCAGCAGCTTAATTGGGAACACTGAAGCTTTCTTT.

This sequence joins TRBV30 and TRBJ1-3; no definite D call. V lost 0 bases, J lost 0 bases, and 6 bases lay in between. Germline V gene data show CDR1 as GTSNPN and CDR2 as SVGIG (reference sequence). This CDR3 is 14 amino acids long. DNA of the CDR3: TGTGCCTGGAGTGTCGGGAACTCTGGAAACACCATATATTTT. It encodes CAWSVGNSGNTIYF. The full variable domain, in which reference TRBV30 and TRBJ1-3 provide the parts outside the CDR3, is SQTIHQWPATLVQPVGSPLSLECTVEGTSNPNLYWYRQAAGRGLQLLFYSVGIGQISSEVPQNLSASRPQDRQFILSSKKLLLSDSGFYLCAWSVGNSGNTIYFGEGSWLTVV.

This rearrangement joins TRBV11-2 to TRBJ1-4; D may be TRBD1 (6 bases). CDR1 SGHAT and CDR2 FQNNGV come from the germline V gene. Between the trimmed V and J ends, which lost 5 bases and 7 bases, there was a span of 20 bases. There are 16 residues in the CDR3. CDR3 coding DNA: TGTGCCAGCAGCGACCCCTCCGGGGGCCTGACTGAAAAACTGTTTTTT. Residues: CASSDPSGGLTEKLFF.

The CDR3 spells CASRTSEGARSGYTF. CDR3 DNA: TGTGCCAGCAGGACTTCGGAGGGGGCGCGAAGCGGCTACACCTTC. The rearrangement links TRBV2 to TRBJ1-2; the match to TRBD1 covers 7 bases. Germline CDR1 reads SNHLY; CDR2 reads FYNNEI. The CDR3 is 15 residues long. V dropped 6 bases and J dropped 8; count of bases not matched to a gene: 15.

The chain couples TRBV12-5 to TRBJ1-6; 10 nucleotides line up with TRBD1. V lost 7 bases and J lost 7; bases outside the gene matches: 4. The germline V gene has CDR1 LGHNT and CDR2 FRNRAP. The CDR3 totals 14 residues. In DNA, the CDR3 is TGTGCTAGTGCCCTGGGACAGGGGAATTCACCCCTCCACTTT. This encodes CASALGQGNSPLHF.